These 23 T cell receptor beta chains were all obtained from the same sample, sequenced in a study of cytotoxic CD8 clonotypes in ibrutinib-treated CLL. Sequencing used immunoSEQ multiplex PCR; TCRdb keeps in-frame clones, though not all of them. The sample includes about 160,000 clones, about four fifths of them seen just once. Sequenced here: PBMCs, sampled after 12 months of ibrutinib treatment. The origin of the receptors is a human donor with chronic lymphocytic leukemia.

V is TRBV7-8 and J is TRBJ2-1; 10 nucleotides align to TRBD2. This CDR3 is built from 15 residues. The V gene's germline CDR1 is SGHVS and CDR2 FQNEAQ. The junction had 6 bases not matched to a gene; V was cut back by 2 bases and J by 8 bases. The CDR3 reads CASSLSLAGDDEQFF. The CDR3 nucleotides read TGTGCCAGCAGCTTATCCCTAGCGGGAGATGATGAGCAGTTCTTC.

The CDR3 here is CASGGTTGRGNTIYF. The DNA for the CDR3 is TGTGCCAGCGGGGGGACGACAGGGCGAGGAAACACCATATATTTT. The chain has TRBV6-5 and TRBJ1-3; TRBD1 matches at 7 bases. Germline V gives CDR1 MNHEY, CDR2 SVGAGI. The junction had 11 bases not matched to a gene; V was cut back by 8 bases and J by 4 bases. This CDR3 has 15 amino acids.

The chain's CDR3 is CASRDRDLSYNEQFF. For the CDR3, the DNA is TGTGCCAGCAGGGACAGGGATCTTTCCTACAATGAGCAGTTCTTC. This sequence joins TRBV2 and TRBJ2-1; 8 bases map to TRBD1. CDR1 and CDR2 (germline): SNHLY, FYNNEI. This CDR3 region has 15 residues. The V segment lost 6 bases and the J segment 1 base; nucleotides outside the gene matches: 5.

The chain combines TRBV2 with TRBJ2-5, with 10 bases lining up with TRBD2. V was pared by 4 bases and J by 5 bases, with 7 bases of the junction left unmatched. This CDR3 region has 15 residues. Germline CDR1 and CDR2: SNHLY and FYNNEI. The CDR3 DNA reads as TGTGCCAGCAGTGTGGAGCGGGGGGGCAGGGAGACCCAGTACTTC. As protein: CASSVERGGRETQYF.

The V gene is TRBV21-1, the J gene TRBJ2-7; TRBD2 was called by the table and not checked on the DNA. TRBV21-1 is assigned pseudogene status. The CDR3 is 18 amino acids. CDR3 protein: CASSLSTNSGRSSYEQYF. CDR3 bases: TGTGCCAGCAGCCTAAGCACGAATAGCGGGAGGTCGAGCTACGAGCAGTACTTC.

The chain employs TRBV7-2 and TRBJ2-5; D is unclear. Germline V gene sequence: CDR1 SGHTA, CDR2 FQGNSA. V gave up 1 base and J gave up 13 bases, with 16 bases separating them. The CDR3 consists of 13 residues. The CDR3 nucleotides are TGTGCCAGCAGCTTAGTCGGCCAGCCTCATATGTACTTC. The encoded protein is CASSLVGQPHMYF.

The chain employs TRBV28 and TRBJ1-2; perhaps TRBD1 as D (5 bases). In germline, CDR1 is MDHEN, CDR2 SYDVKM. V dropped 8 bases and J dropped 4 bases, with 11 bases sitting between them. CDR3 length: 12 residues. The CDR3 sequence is CASGATVYGYTF. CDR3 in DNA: TGTGCCAGCGGGGCGACGGTCTATGGCTACACCTTC.

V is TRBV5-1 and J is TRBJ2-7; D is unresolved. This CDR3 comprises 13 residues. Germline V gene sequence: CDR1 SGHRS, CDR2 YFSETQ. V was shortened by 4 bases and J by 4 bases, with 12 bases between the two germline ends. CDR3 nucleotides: TGCGCCAGCAGCCCAATATTGGGGTACGAGCAGTACTTC. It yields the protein CASSPILGYEQYF.

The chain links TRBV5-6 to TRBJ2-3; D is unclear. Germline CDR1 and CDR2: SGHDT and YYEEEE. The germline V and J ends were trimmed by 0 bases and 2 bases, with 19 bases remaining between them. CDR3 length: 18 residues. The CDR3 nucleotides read TGTGCCAGCAGCTTGGGACGCGGTTTAAACTTCCTCACAGATACGCAGTATTTT. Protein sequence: CASSLGRGLNFLTDTQYF. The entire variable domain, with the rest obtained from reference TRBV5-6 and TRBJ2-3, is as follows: DAGVTQSPTHLIKTRGQQVTLRCSPKSGHDTVSWYQQALGQGPQFIFQYYEEEERQRGNFPDRFSGHQFPNYSSELNVNALLLGDSALYLCASSLGRGLNFLTDTQYFGPGTRLTVL.

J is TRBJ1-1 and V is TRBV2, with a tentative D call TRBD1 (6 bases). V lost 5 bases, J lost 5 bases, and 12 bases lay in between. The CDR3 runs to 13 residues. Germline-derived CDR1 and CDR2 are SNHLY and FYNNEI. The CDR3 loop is CASSWGQGTEAFF. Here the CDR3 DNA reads TGTGCCAGCAGTTGGGGACAAGGGACTGAAGCTTTCTTT.

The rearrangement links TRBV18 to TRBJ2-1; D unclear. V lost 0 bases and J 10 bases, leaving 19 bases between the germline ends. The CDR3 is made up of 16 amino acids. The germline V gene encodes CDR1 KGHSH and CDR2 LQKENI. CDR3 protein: CASSPPFKQLVEEQFF. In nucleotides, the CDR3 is TGTGCCAGCTCACCACCCTTCAAACAGTTGGTAGAAGAGCAGTTCTTC.

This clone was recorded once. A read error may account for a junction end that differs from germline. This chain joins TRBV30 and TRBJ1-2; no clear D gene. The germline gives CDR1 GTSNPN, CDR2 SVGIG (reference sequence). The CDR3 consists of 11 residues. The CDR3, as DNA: TGTGCCTGGAGTCCTAAGTATGGCTACACCTTC. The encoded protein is CAWSPKYGYTF. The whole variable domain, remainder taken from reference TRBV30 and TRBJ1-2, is SQTIHQWPATLVQPVGSPLSLECTVEGTSNPNLYWYRQAAGRGLQLLFYSVGIGQISSEVPQNLSASRPQDRQFILSSKKLLLSDSGFYLCAWSPKYGYTFGSGTRLTVV.

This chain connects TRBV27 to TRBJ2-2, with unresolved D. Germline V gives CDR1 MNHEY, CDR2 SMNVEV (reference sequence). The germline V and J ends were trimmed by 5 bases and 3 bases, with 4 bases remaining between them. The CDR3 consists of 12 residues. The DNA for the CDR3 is TGTGCCAGCAGTACCTACACCGGGGAGCTGTTTTTT. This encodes CASSTYTGELFF.

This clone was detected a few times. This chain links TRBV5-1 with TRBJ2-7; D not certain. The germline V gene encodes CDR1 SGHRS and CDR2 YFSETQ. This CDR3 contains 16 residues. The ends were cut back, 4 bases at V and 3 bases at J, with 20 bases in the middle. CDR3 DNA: TGCGCCAGCAGCCCGTCTGCTGGTCTAGAAAGCTACGAGCAGTACTTC. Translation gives CASSPSAGLESYEQYF.

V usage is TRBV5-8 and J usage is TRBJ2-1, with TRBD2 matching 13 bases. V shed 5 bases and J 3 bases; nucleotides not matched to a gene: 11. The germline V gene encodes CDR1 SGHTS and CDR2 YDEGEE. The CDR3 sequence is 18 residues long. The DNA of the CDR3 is TGTGCCAGCAGTCGGACTAGCGGGAGTTCAGGAAGCTACAATGAGCAGTTCTTC. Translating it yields CASSRTSGSSGSYNEQFF.

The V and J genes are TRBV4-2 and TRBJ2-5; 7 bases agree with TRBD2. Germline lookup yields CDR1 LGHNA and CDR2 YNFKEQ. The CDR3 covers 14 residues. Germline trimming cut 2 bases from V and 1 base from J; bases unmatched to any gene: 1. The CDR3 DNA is TGTGCCAGCAGCCAAAAGCGGGGCCAAGAGACCCAGTACTTC. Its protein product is CASSQKRGQETQYF.

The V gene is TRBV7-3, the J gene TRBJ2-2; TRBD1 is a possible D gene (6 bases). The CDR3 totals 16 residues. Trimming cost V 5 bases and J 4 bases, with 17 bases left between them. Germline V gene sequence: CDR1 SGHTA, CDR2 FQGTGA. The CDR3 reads CASSLETGWGTGELFF. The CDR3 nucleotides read TGTGCCAGCAGCCTAGAAACAGGGTGGGGCACCGGGGAGCTGTTTTTT.

The CDR3 here is CASSLTASGGVYEQYF. The CDR3 region has the DNA TGTGCCAGCAGTTTAACAGCCTCAGGGGGCGTCTACGAGCAGTACTTC. The gene calls are TRBV28 and TRBJ2-7; 8 bases agree with TRBD1. Germline CDR1 is MDHEN and CDR2 is SYDVKM. The J segment lost 3 bases and the V segment lost 2 bases, leaving 9 bases of the junction unmatched. The CDR3 runs to 16 residues.

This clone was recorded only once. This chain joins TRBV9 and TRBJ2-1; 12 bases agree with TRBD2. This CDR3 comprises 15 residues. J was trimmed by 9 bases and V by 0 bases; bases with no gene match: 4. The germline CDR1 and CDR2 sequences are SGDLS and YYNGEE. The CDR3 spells CASSVGGLAGFEQFF. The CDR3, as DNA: TGTGCCAGCAGCGTAGGTGGACTAGCGGGATTTGAGCAGTTCTTC.

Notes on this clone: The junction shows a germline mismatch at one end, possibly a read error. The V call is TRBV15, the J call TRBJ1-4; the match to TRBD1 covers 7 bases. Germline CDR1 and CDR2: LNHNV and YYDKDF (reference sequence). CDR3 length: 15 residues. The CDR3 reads CATSRGIYTRDSILF. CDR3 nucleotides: TGTGCCACCAGCAGAGGTATATACACGCGGGACAGCATTCTTTTT.

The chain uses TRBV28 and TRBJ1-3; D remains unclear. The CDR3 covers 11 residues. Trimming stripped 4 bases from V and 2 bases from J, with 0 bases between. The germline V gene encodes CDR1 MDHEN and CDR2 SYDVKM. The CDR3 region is CASSSGNTIYF. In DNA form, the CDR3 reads TGTGCCAGCAGTTCTGGAAACACCATATATTTT.

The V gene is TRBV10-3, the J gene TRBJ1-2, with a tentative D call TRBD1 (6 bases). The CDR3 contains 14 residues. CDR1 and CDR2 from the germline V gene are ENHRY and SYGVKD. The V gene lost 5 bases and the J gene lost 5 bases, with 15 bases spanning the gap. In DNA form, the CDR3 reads TGTGCCATCAGTCAATCGGACAGATCATATGGCTACACCTTC. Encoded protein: CAISQSDRSYGYTF.

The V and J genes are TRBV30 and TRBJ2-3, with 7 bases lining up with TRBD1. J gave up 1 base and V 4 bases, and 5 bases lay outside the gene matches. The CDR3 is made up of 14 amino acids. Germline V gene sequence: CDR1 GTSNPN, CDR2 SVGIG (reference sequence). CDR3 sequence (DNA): TGTGCCTGGAACCCAGGGGGAGGCACAGATACGCAGTATTTT. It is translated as CAWNPGGGTDTQYF.